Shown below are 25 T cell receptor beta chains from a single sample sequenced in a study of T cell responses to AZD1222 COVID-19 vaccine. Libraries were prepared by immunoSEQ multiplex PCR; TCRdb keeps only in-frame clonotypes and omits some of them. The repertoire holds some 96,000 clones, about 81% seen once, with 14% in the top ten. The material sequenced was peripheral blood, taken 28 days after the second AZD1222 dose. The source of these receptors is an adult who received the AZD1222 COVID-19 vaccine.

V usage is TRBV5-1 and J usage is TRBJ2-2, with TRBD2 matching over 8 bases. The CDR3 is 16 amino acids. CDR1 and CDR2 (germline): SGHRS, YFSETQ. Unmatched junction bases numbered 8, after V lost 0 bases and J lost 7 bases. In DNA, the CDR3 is TGCGCCAGCAGCTTGGAACCGGGACTAGGAGGCGGGGAGCTGTTTTTT. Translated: CASSLEPGLGGGELFF.

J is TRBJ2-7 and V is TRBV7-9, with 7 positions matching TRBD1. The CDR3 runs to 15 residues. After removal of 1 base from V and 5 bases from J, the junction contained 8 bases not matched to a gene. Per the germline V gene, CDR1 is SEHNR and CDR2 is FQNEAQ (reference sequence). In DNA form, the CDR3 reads TGTGCCAGCAGCTTAGTCTCGACAGGGACCAACGAGCAGTACTTC. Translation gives CASSLVSTGTNEQYF. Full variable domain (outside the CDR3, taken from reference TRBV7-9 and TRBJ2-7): DTGVSQNPRHKITKRGQNVTFRCDPISEHNRLYWYRQTLGQGPEFLTYFQNEAQLEKSRLLSDRFSAERPKGSFSTLEIQRTEQGDSAMYLCASSLVSTGTNEQYFGPGTRLTVT.

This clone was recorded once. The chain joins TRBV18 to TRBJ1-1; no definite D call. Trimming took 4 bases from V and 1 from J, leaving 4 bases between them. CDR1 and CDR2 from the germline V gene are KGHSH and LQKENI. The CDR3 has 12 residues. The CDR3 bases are TGTGCCAGCTCACGGCCGAACACTGAAGCTTTCTTT. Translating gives CASSRPNTEAFF.

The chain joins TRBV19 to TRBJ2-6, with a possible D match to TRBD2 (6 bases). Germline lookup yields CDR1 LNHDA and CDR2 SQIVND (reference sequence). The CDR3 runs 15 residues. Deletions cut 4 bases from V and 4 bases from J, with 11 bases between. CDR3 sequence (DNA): TGTGCCAGTAGTAGGGGGGTTCCCGGGGCCAACGTCCTGACTTTC. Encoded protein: CASSRGVPGANVLTF.

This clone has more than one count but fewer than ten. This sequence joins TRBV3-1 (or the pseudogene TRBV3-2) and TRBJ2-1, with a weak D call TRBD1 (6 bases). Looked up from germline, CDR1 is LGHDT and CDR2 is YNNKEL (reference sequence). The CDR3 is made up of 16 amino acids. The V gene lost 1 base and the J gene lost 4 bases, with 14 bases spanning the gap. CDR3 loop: CASSQVGQGIYNEQFF. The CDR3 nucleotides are TGTGCCAGCAGCCAAGTCGGGCAGGGGATATACAATGAGCAGTTCTTC.

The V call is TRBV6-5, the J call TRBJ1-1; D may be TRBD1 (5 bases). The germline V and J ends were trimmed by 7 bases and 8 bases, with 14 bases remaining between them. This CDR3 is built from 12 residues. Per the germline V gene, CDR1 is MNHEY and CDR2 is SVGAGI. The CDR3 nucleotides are TGTGCCAGCATCGACAGAAAAAAAGAAGCTTTCTTT. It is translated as CASIDRKKEAFF.

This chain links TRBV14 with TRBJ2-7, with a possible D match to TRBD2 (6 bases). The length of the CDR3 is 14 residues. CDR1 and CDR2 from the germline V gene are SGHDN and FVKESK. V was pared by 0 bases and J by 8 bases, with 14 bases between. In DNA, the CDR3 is TGTGCCAGCAGCCAAGATTACGGGGGATCTAAGCAGTACTTC. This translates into CASSQDYGGSKQYF. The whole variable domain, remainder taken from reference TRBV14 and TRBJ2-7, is EAGVTQFPSHSVIEKGQTVTLRCDPISGHDNLYWYRRVMGKEIKFLLHFVKESKQDESGMPNNRFLAERTGGTYSTLKVQPAELEDSGVYFCASSQDYGGSKQYFGPGTRLTVT.

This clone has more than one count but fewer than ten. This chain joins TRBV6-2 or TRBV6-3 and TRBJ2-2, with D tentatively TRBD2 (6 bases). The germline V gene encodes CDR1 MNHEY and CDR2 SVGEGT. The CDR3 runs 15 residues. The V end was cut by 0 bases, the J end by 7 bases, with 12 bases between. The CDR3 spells CASSYSGGTIGELFF. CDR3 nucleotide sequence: TGTGCCAGCAGTTACTCGGGCGGGACGATCGGGGAGCTGTTTTTT.

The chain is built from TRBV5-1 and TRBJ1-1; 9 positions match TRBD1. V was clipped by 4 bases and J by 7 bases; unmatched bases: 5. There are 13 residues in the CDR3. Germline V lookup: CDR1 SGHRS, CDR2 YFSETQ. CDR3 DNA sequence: TGCGCCAGCAGCACAGGACAGGGGAATGAAGCTTTCTTT. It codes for CASSTGQGNEAFF.

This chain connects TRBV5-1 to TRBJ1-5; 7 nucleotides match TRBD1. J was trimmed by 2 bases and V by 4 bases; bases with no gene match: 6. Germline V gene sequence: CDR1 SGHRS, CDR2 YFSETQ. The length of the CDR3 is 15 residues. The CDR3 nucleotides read TGCGCCAGCAGCGAACAGGGGATGGGCAATCAGCCCCAGCATTTT. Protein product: CASSEQGMGNQPQHF.

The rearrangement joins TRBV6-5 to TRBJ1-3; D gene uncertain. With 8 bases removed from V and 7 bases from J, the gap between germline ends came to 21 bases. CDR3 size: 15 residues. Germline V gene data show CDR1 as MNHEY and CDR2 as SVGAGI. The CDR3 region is CASEMGSGWKNTIYF. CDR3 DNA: TGTGCCAGCGAGATGGGTTCTGGGTGGAAGAACACCATATATTTT.

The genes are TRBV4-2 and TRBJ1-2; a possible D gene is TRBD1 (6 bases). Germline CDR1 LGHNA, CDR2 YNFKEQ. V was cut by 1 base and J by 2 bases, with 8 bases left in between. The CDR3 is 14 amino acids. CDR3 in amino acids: CASSQVGGNYGYTF. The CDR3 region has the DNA TGTGCCAGCAGCCAAGTAGGGGGAAACTATGGCTACACCTTC.

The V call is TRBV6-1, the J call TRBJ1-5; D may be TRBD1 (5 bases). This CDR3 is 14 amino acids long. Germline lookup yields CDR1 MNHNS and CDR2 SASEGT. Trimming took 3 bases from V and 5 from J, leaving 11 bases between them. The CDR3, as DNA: TGTGCCAGCAGTGATAAGGGGCGTGATCAGCCCCAGCATTTT. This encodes CASSDKGRDQPQHF.

The DNA for the CDR3 is TGTGCCAGCAGTGGACACAACTCCTACGAGCAGTACTTC. Its protein is CASSGHNSYEQYF. J is TRBJ2-7 and V is TRBV9, with a weak D call TRBD1 (5 bases). The CDR3 loop spans 13 amino acids. Between the trimmed V and J ends, which lost 5 bases and 0 bases, there was a span of 9 bases. Germline V gene lookup returns CDR1 SGDLS and CDR2 YYNGEE.

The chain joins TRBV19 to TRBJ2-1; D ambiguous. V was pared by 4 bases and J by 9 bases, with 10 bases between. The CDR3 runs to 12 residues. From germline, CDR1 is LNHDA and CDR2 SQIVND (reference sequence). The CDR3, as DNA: TGTGCCAGTAGTACCGAATCCATTGAGCAGTTCTTC. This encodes CASSTESIEQFF.

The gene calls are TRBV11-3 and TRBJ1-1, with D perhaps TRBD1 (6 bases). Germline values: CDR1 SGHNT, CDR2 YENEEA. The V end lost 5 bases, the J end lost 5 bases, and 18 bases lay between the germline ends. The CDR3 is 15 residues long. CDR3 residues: CASSLTSGGGTEAFF. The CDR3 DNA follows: TGTGCCAGCAGCCTAACGTCGGGAGGGGGAACTGAAGCTTTCTTT.

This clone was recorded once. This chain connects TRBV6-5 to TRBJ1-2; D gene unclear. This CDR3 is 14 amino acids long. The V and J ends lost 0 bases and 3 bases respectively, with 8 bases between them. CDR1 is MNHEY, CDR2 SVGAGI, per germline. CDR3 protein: CASSYSQRDYGYTF. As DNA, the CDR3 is TGTGCCAGCAGTTACTCACAGCGGGACTATGGCTACACCTTC.

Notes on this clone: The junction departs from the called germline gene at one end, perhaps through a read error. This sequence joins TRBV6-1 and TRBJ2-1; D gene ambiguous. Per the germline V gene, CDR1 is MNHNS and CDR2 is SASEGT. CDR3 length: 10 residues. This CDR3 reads CASSEVRQFF. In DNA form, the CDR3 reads TGTGCCAGCAGCGAAGTTAGGCAGTTCTTC.

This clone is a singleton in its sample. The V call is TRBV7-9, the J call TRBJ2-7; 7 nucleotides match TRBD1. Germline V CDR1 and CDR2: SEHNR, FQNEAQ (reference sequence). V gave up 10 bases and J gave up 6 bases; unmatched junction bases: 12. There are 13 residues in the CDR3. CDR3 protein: CATQQGSVSEQYF. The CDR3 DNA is TGTGCCACTCAACAGGGGTCAGTCTCCGAGCAGTACTTC.

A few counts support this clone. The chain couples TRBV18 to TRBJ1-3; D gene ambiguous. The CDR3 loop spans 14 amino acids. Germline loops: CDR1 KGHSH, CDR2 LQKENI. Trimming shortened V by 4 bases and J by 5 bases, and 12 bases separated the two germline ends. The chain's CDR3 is CASSLPSNRNTIYF. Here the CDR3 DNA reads TGTGCCAGCTCACTTCCCAGCAACAGAAACACCATATATTTT.

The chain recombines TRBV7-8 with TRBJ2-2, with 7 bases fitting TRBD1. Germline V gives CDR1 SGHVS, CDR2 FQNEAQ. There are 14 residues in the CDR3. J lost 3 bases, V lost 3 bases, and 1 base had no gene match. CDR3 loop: CASSFGTDTGELFF. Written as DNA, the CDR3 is TGTGCCAGCAGCTTCGGGACAGACACCGGGGAGCTGTTTTTT.

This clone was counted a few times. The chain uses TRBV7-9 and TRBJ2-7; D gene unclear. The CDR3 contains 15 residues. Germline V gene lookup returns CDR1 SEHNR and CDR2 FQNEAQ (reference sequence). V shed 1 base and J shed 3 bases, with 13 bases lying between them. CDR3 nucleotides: TGTGCCAGCAGCTTAGTTAGACAAGAAGGCTACGAGCAGTACTTC. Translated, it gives CASSLVRQEGYEQYF.

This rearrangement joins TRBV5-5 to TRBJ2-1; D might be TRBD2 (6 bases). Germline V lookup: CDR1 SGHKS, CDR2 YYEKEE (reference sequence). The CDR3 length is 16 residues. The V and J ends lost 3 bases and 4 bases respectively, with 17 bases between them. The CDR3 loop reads CASSWGLAGLYNEQFF. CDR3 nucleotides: TGTGCCAGCAGCTGGGGTCTGGCGGGGTTATACAATGAGCAGTTCTTC.

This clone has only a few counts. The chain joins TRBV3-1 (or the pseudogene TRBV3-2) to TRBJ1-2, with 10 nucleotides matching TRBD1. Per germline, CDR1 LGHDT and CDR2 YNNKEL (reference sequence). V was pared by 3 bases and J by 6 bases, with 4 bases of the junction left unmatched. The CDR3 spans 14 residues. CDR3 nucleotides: TGTGCCAGCAGCCAGAGACAGGGGGCAAATGGCTACACCTTC. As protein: CASSQRQGANGYTF.

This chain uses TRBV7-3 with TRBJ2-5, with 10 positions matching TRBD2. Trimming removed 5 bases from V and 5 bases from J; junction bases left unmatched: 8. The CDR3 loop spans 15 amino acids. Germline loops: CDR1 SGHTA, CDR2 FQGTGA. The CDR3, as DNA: TGTGCCAGCAGCCCCGGGCTAGCGGGGGTCGAGACCCAGTACTTC. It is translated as CASSPGLAGVETQYF. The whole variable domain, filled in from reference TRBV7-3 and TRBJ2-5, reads GAGVSQTPSNKVTEKGKYVELRCDPISGHTALYWYRQSLGQGPEFLIYFQGTGAADDSGLPNDRFFAVRPEGSVSTLKIQRTERGDSAVYLCASSPGLAGVETQYFGPGTRLLVL.